Following are 17 T cell receptor beta chains from one sample sequenced in a study of identifying expanded T cells in peripheral blood. The repertoire was sequenced with immunoSEQ multiplex PCR; TCRdb's copy has only in-frame clones and lacks some. The data hold about 130,000 clones, with roughly 90% observed a single time. Material: blood. These receptors originate from a person aged 18-70 years in good health.

This clone appeared a single time. This chain links TRBV28 with TRBJ1-2; no clear D. V was cut by 3 bases and J by 7 bases, with 6 bases left in between. The V gene's germline CDR1 is MDHEN and CDR2 SYDVKM. The CDR3 is made up of 11 amino acids. The CDR3, as DNA: TGTGCCAGCAGTTTGGAGGGTGGCTACACCTTC. Translation gives CASSLEGGYTF.

CDR3 coding DNA: TGTGCCAGCGGGGTATTGGGGAGAAACTTGTTGAACACTGAAGCTTTCTTT. Its translation is CASGVLGRNLLNTEAFF. This sequence joins TRBV5-6 and TRBJ1-1; D unclear. The CDR3 extends over 17 amino acids. The germline V gene has CDR1 SGHDT and CDR2 YYEEEE. V lost 7 bases to trimming and J lost 0 bases, with 22 bases between them.

The chain combines TRBV10-3 with TRBJ2-6, with D possibly TRBD2 on 5 matching bases. Trimming cost V 5 bases and J 2 bases, with 13 bases left between them. The germline V gene encodes CDR1 ENHRY and CDR2 SYGVKD. CDR3 size: 16 residues. The CDR3 is CAISPKEGAGANVLTF. The CDR3 DNA follows: TGTGCCATCAGTCCAAAAGAGGGCGCTGGGGCCAACGTCCTGACTTTC.

The chain recombines TRBV19 with TRBJ1-5; weak D call: TRBD1 (6 bases). Trimming removed 9 bases from V and 7 bases from J, with 22 bases in between. In germline, CDR1 is LNHDA, CDR2 SQIVND (reference sequence). CDR3 size: 15 residues. The DNA of the CDR3 is TGTGCCAGGACAGCGGGTGGGGGACACGGGCAGCCCCAGCATTTT. Its translation is CARTAGGGHGQPQHF.

The rearrangement joins TRBV7-3 to TRBJ2-1, with D possibly TRBD2 on 6 matching bases. The CDR3 extends over 16 amino acids. Germline lookup yields CDR1 SGHTA and CDR2 FQGTGA. V was pared by 8 bases and J by 3 bases, with 20 bases between. The CDR3: CASGPSPGLIYNEQFF. In DNA, the CDR3 is TGTGCCAGCGGACCCTCTCCGGGACTCATCTACAATGAGCAGTTCTTC.

The chain links TRBV18 to TRBJ2-3; possible D gene TRBD2, 5 bases. With 5 bases removed from V and 14 bases from J, the gap between germline ends came to 17 bases. In germline, CDR1 is KGHSH, CDR2 LQKENI. This CDR3 is built from 12 residues. Here the CDR3 reads CASSTPGSEGYF. The CDR3 nucleotides are TGTGCCAGCTCAACGCCAGGTAGTGAGGGGTATTTT.

This clone was seen once. V gene TRBV15 combines with J gene TRBJ1-3, with D perhaps TRBD1 (6 bases). The germline V and J ends were trimmed by 0 bases and 0 bases, with 12 bases remaining between them. Germline CDR1 is LNHNV and CDR2 is YYDKDF (reference sequence). This CDR3 contains 17 residues. The CDR3 loop reads CATSRDLTGSSGNTIYF. For the CDR3, the DNA is TGTGCCACCAGCAGAGATCTAACAGGGAGCTCTGGAAACACCATATATTTT. The full variable domain, completed using reference TRBV15 and TRBJ1-3, is DAMVIQNPRYQVTQFGKPVTLSCSQTLNHNVMYWYQQKSSQAPKLLFHYYDKDFNNEADTPDNFQSRRPNTSFCFLDIRSPGLGDTAMYLCATSRDLTGSSGNTIYFGEGSWLTVV.

This chain links TRBV7-9 with TRBJ2-5, with D unresolved. The CDR3 sequence is 16 residues long. The germline V and J ends were trimmed by 2 bases and 0 bases, with 13 bases remaining between them. The germline V gene has CDR1 SEHNR and CDR2 FQNEAQ (reference sequence). CDR3 loop: CASSLTTGNYQETQYF. DNA for the CDR3: TGTGCCAGCAGCTTAACCACTGGGAATTACCAAGAGACCCAGTACTTC.

V usage is TRBV29-1 and J usage is TRBJ2-7; 7 bases match TRBD1. The CDR3 has 14 residues. V lost 6 bases and J lost 0; bases outside the gene matches: 8. Germline loops: CDR1 SQVTM, CDR2 ANQGSEA. CDR3 protein: CSVAWDSNSYEQYF. Written as DNA, the CDR3 is TGCAGCGTCGCGTGGGACAGCAACTCCTACGAGCAGTACTTC.

The chain carries TRBV15 and TRBJ1-4, with D maybe TRBD1 (5 bases). V shed 0 bases and J shed 4 bases, with 9 bases lying between them. CDR1 and CDR2 from the germline V gene are LNHNV and YYDKDF (reference sequence). This CDR3 is 15 amino acids long. Written as DNA, the CDR3 is TGTGCCACCAGCAGAGATCGGAGGGGTAATGAAAAACTGTTTTTT. This encodes CATSRDRRGNEKLFF.

The chain uses TRBV5-1 and TRBJ1-3, with D perhaps matching TRBD1 (6 bases). The CDR3 totals 14 residues. V lost 4 bases to trimming and J lost 4 bases, with 12 bases between them. CDR1 is SGHRS and CDR2 is YFSETQ in the germline V gene. CDR3 loop: CASSNEGVGNTIYF. For the CDR3, the DNA is TGCGCCAGCAGCAACGAGGGGGTAGGAAACACCATATATTTT.

The chain links TRBV7-2 to TRBJ2-7; 10 nucleotides line up with TRBD2. This CDR3 region has 16 residues. With 1 base clipped from V and 2 bases from J, the junction kept 5 bases outside the gene matches. Germline V lookup: CDR1 SGHTA, CDR2 FQGNSA. The chain's CDR3 is CASSLELLAGAYEQYF. For the CDR3, the DNA is TGTGCCAGCAGCTTAGAACTTCTAGCGGGAGCCTACGAGCAGTACTTC.

This chain links TRBV18 with TRBJ1-3, with 11 bases lining up with TRBD1. Germline loops: CDR1 KGHSH, CDR2 LQKENI. J was trimmed by 1 base and V by 2 bases; bases with no gene match: 4. The CDR3 extends over 17 amino acids. This CDR3 is CASSPGTGGASGNTIYF. The CDR3 DNA reads as TGTGCCAGCTCACCAGGGACAGGGGGAGCTTCTGGAAACACCATATATTTT. The full variable domain, in which reference TRBV18 and TRBJ1-3 provide the parts outside the CDR3, is NAGVMQNPRHLVRRRGQEARLRCSPMKGHSHVYWYRQLPEEGLKFMVYLQKENIIDESGMPKERFSAEFPKEGPSILRIQQVVRGDSAAYFCASSPGTGGASGNTIYFGEGSWLTVV.

The table lists this clone with a few counts. The rearrangement joins TRBV5-5 to TRBJ2-6, with D unclear. The V gene's germline CDR1 is SGHKS and CDR2 YYEKEE (reference sequence). V was cut by 4 bases and J by 0 bases, with 11 bases left in between. The CDR3 is 16 amino acids. The CDR3 nucleotides are TGTGCCAGCAGCAGGGCCTGGAACTCTGGGGCCAACGTCCTGACTTTC. Its translation is CASSRAWNSGANVLTF.

The chain is built from TRBV19 and TRBJ2-1; 7 nucleotides agree with TRBD1. The CDR3 spans 15 residues. Germline V gene sequence: CDR1 LNHDA, CDR2 SQIVND (reference sequence). V gave up 4 bases and J gave up 7 bases; unmatched junction bases: 10. The CDR3 DNA reads as TGTGCCAGTAGTACCCTAGGGACAGTGGCGAATGAGCAGTTCTTC. It encodes CASSTLGTVANEQFF.

This clone appeared a single time. V usage is TRBV19 and J usage is TRBJ2-7; 9 bases are shared with TRBD1. V shed 4 bases, J shed 3 bases, and the junction held 4 bases outside the gene matches. Germline CDR1 is LNHDA and CDR2 is SQIVND (reference sequence). The CDR3 has 14 amino acids. The CDR3 sequence is CASSKGQGDYEQYF. DNA for the CDR3: TGTGCCAGTAGTAAGGGACAGGGAGACTACGAGCAGTACTTC. Filled out from reference TRBV19 and TRBJ2-7, the complete variable domain reads DGGITQSPKYLFRKEGQNVTLSCEQNLNHDAMYWYRQDPGQGLRLIYYSQIVNDFQKGDIAEGYSVSREKKESFPLTVTSAQKNPTAFYLCASSKGQGDYEQYFGPGTRLTVT.

The table lists this clone with a count of one. The V and J genes are TRBV28 and TRBJ1-1, with a weak D call TRBD1 (6 bases). There are 12 residues in the CDR3. V lost 7 bases and J 10 bases, leaving 16 bases between the germline ends. Germline assignment: CDR1 MDHEN and CDR2 SYDVKM. CDR3 sequence: CASTKGGNVAFF. CDR3 sequence (DNA): TGTGCCAGCACCAAAGGGGGGAACGTAGCTTTCTTT.